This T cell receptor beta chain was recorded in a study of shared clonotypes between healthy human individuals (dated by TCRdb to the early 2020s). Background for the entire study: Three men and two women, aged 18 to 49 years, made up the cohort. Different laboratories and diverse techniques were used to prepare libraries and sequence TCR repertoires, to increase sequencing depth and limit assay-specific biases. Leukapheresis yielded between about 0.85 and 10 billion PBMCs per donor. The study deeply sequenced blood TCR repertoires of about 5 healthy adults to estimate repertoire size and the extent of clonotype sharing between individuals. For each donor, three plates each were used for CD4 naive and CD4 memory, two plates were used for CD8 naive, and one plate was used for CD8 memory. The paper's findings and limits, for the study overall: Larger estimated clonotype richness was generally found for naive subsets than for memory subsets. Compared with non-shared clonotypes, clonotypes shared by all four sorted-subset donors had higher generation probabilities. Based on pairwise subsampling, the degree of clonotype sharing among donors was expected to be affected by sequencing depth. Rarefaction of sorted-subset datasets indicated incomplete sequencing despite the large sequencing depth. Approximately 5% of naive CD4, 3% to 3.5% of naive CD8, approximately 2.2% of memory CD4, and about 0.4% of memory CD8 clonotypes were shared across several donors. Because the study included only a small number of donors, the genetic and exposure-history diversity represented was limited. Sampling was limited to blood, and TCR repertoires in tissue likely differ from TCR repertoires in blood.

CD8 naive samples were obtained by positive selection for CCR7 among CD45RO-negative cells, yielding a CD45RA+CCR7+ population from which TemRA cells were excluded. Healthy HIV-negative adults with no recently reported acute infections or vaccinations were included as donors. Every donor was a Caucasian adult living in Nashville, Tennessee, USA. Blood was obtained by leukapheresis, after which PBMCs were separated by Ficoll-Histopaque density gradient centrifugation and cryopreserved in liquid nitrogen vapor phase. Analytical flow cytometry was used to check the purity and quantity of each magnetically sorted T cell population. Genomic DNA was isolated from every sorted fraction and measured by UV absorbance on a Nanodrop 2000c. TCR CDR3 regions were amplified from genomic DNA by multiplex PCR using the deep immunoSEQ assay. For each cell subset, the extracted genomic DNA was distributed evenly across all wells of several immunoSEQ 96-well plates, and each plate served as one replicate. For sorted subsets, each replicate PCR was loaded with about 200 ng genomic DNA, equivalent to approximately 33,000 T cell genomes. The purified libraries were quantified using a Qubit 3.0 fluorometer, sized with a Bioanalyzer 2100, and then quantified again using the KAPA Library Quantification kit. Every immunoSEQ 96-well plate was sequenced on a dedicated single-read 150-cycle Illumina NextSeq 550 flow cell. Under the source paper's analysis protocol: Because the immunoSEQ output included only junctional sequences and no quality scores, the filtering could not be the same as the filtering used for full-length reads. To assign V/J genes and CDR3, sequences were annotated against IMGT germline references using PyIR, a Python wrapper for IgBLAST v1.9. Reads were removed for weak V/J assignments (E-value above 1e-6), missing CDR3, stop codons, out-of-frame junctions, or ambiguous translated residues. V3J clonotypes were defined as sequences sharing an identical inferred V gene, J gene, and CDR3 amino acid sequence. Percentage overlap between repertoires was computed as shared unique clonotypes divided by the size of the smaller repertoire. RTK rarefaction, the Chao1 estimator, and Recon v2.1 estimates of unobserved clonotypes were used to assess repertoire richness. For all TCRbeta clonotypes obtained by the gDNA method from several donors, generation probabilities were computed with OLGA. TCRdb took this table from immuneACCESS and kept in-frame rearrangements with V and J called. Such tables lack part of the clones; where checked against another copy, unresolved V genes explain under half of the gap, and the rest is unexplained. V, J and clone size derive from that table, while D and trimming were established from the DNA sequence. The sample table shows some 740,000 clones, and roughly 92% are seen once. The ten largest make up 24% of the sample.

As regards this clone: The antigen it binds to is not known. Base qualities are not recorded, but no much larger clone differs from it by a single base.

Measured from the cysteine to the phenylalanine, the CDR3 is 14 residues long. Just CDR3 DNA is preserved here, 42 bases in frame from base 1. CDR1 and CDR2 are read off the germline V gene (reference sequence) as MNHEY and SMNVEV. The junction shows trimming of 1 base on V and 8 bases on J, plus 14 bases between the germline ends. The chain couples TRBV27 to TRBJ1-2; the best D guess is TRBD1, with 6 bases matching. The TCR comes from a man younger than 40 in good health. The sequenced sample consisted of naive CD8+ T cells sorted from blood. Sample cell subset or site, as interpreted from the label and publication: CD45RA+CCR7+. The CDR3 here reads CASSLLGGGRGYTF. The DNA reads TGTGCCAGCAGTTTATTAGGAGGGGGTCGGGGCTACACCTTC.